Presented here are 17 T cell receptor beta chains from one specimen sequenced in a study of tumor and adjacent non-tumor tissue in lung cancer (dated by TCRdb to the late 2010s). RNA was isolated from bulk unsorted tissue, and RNA quality was assessed with a NanoDrop ND-1000 and an Agilent 2100. Libraries were constructed by multiplex PCR. Sequencer: Illumina HiSeq 2500. TCRbeta libraries were constructed through three rounds of nested PCR with primers (Table S4) according to protocols adapted from ARM-PCR. Clones were called with MiXCR by TCRdb after fastp trimmed the public reads at Q25, and only in-frame beta chains were retained. Records with the same CDR3 protein are collapsed into one entry carrying the most frequent genes and DNA. Here the sample has about 68,000 distinct CDR3 sequences; just under 60% occur a single time. The ten largest make up around 20% of the sample. The sample consisted of lung tumor tissue. The receptors shown here come from a man over 45 with non-small cell lung cancer.

The sample holds a few counts of this clonotype. The chain uses TRBV20-1 and TRBJ2-7, with TRBD1 as a possible D gene (7 bases). Trimming stripped 5 bases from V and 4 bases from J, with 15 bases between. The CDR3 sequence is 13 residues long. Germline V gene sequence: CDR1 DFQATT, CDR2 SNEGSKA (reference sequence). The CDR3 DNA is TGCAGTGCTCATAGACAGGGAGGATACGAGCAGTACTTC. This gives the protein CSAHRQGGYEQYF.

This clonotype was detected ten times or more. The chain employs TRBV24-1 and TRBJ2-7, with D possibly TRBD2 on 6 matching bases. V was cut by 3 bases and J by 7 bases, with 12 bases left in between. Germline V gene lookup returns CDR1 KGHDR and CDR2 SFDVKD. The CDR3 is 13 residues long. In DNA form, the CDR3 reads TGTGCCACCAGTGATGGATTAGGGAGGGAGCAGTACTTC. Its translation is CATSDGLGREQYF.

There are many counts of this clonotype. This may stem from a read error, because a much larger clone lies one nucleotide away. This rearrangement joins TRBV11-3 to TRBJ2-7, with D hard to call. V gave up 3 bases and J gave up 3 bases, with 12 bases separating them. The CDR3 is 14 residues long. The germline V gene has CDR1 SGHNT and CDR2 YENEEA. The CDR3 sequence: CASSLAGGVYEQYF. CDR3 bases: TGTGCCAGCAGCTTGGCTGGCGGAGTCTACGAGCAGTACTTC.

This chain joins TRBV10-3 and TRBJ1-1, with D maybe TRBD1 (5 bases). Trimming pared 3 bases from V and 8 bases from J, leaving 13 bases between. The CDR3 is made up of 13 amino acids. Germline V gene lookup returns CDR1 ENHRY and CDR2 SYGVKD. This CDR3 reads CAISDRPGREAFF. CDR3 nucleotides: TGTGCCATCAGTGACAGACCGGGGCGGGAAGCTTTCTTT.

This clonotype was counted a few times. A much bigger clone sits one base away, suggesting this may be a read error. This is likely a read error, given that the CDR3 carries no conserved phenylalanine or tryptophan at its end. The genes are TRBV2 and TRBJ1-4; 7 positions match TRBD1. Germline V gene data show CDR1 as SNHLY and CDR2 as FYNNEI. This CDR3 contains 15 residues. Unmatched junction bases numbered 7, after V lost 5 bases and J lost 4 bases. CDR3 DNA: TGTGCCAGCAGTCAGACAGGGCTCATTAATGAAAAACTGTTTGTT. Its translation: CASSQTGLINEKLFV.

With respect to this clonotype: The conserved phenylalanine or tryptophan is not found at the CDR3 terminus, so this likely reflects a read error. No DNA is shown, since the ends of the CDR3 on it are uncertain; the CDR3 is the one TCRdb lists. The chain links TRBV6-1 to TRBJ1-2; TRBD1, the table's D call, lacks a check against the DNA. CDR1 is MNHNS, CDR2 SASEGT, per germline. The CDR3 length equals 15 residues, ends included. CDR3 sequence: CASSDATGGRDGYTV.

As concerns this clonotype: One end of the junction does not line up with germline, which may come from a read error. This sequence joins TRBV11-3 and TRBJ2-2, with a tentative D call TRBD2 (6 bases). Germline V gene data show CDR1 as SGHNT and CDR2 as YENEEA. This CDR3 comprises 14 residues. CDR3 residues: CASSPDMWGGELFF. The CDR3, as DNA: TGTGCCAGCAGCCCCGACATGTGGGGCGGGGAGCTGTTTTTC.

The table lists this clonotype with a few counts. The chain combines TRBV18 with TRBJ2-1; 11 positions match TRBD2. Trimming removed 3 bases from V and 3 bases from J; junction bases left unmatched: 16. This CDR3 comprises 20 residues. Germline CDR1 is KGHSH and CDR2 is LQKENI. DNA for the CDR3: TGTGCCAGCTCACCGGCGCTCGGGACTAGCGGAATGGCTGTCTACAATGAGCAGTTCTTC. This gives the protein CASSPALGTSGMAVYNEQFF.

This clonotype has just a few counts. The J gene is TRBJ2-1, the V gene TRBV5-6, with D perhaps given as TRBD1 or TRBD2 (5 bases each). The CDR3 is made up of 14 amino acids. The V gene's germline CDR1 is SGHDT and CDR2 YYEEEE. V was clipped by 2 bases and J by 2 bases, with 8 bases between them. The CDR3 sequence: CASSLRDPYNEQFF. The CDR3 DNA reads TGTGCCAGCAGCTTAAGGGACCCCTACAATGAGCAGTTCTTC.

For this clonotype: A read error may produce the germline difference seen at one junction end. The chain has TRBV11-3 and TRBJ2-1; perhaps TRBD2 as D (5 bases). The CDR3 is made up of 15 amino acids. Germline values: CDR1 SGHNT, CDR2 YENEEA. The CDR3 spells CVSSLALGGVNEQFF. Written as DNA, the CDR3 is TGTGTCAGCAGCTTAGCCCTAGGAGGTGTCAACGAGCAGTTCTTC.

The CDR3 coding sequence is TGTGCCTGGGCCTTAGACAGCAATCAGCCCCAGCATTTT. Translated, it gives CAWALDSNQPQHF. The chain carries TRBV30 and TRBJ1-5; no clear D. This CDR3 is 13 amino acids long. The ends were cut back, 5 bases at V and 1 base at J, with 9 bases in the middle. Germline V lookup: CDR1 GTSNPN, CDR2 SVGIG (reference sequence).

This clonotype came up a few times. The CDR3 region is CSARAGSGSPLHF. CDR3 sequence (DNA): TGCAGTGCTAGAGCCGGAAGCGGCTCACCCCTCCACTTT. The chain couples TRBV20-1 to TRBJ1-6; D unresolved. There are 13 residues in the CDR3. The V end was cut by 1 base, the J end by 10 bases, with 11 bases between. Germline values: CDR1 DFQATT, CDR2 SNEGSKA (reference sequence).

About this clonotype itself: A much more abundant neighbour one base away suggests this may be a read error. The V and J genes are TRBV29-1 and TRBJ2-3; D may be TRBD1 (5 bases). Trimming left V 4 bases short and J 5 bases short, with 13 bases between. The CDR3 runs to 13 residues. The germline V gene has CDR1 SQVTM and CDR2 ANQGSEA. CDR3 coding DNA: TGCAGCGTTGGACAGTGGAAGCGAGATACGCAGTATTTT. This codes for CSVGQWKRDTQYF.

This chain uses TRBV5-4 with TRBJ2-1, with 13 nucleotides matching TRBD2. The V gene's germline CDR1 is SGHNT and CDR2 YYREEE (reference sequence). J lost 7 bases, V lost 4 bases, and 11 bases had no gene match. CDR3 length: 17 residues. The CDR3 reads CASSKIYGLAGVNEQFF. CDR3 nucleotide sequence: TGTGCCAGCAGCAAAATCTACGGACTAGCGGGAGTAAATGAGCAGTTCTTC.

This clonotype was observed once. The chain carries TRBV20-1 and TRBJ2-1, with 8 bases aligning to TRBD1. Germline-derived CDR1 and CDR2 are DFQATT and SNEGSKA (reference sequence). The CDR3 extends over 12 amino acids. CDR3 amino acids: CCHSDRGYEQFF. CDR3 in DNA: TGCTGCCACTCAGACAGGGGTTACGAGCAGTTCTTC.

This clonotype was counted ten times or more. The V call is TRBV10-3, the J call TRBJ2-5; no firm D call. Trimming pared 0 bases from V and 5 bases from J, leaving 10 bases between. There are 14 residues in the CDR3. CDR1 and CDR2 from the germline V gene are ENHRY and SYGVKD. The chain's CDR3 is CAISESGSWETQYF. CDR3 nucleotides: TGTGCCATCAGTGAGTCAGGCAGTTGGGAGACCCAGTACTTC.

Concerning this clonotype: Likely a read error: the CDR3 ends without its conserved phenylalanine or tryptophan. The rearrangement joins TRBV11-2 to TRBJ2-7; D tentatively fits TRBD1 or TRBD2 (5 bases each). CDR3 size: 17 residues. Germline CDR1 reads SGHAT; CDR2 reads FQNNGV. CDR3 DNA: TGTGCCAGCAGCTTAGGGGGGATTAGCGTAAGCTCCTGCGAGCAGTACTCC. It is translated as CASSLGGISVSSCEQYS.